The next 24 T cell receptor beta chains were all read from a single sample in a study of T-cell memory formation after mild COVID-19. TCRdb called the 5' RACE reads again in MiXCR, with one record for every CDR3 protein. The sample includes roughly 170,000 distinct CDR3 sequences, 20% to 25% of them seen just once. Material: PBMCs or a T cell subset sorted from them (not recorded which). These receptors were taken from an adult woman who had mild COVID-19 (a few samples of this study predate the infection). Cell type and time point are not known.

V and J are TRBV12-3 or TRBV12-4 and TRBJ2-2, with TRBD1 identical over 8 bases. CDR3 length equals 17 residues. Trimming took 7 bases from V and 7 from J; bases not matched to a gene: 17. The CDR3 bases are TGTGCCAGCATCGCCAGCCGGGCAGGGGGCATGGGCGGGGAGCTGTTTTTT. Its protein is CASIASRAGGMGGELFF.

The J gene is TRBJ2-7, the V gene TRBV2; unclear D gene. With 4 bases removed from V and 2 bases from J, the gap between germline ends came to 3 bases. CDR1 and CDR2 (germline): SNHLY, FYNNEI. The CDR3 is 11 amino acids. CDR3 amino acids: CASSGPYEQYF. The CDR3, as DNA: TGTGCCAGCAGTGGGCCCTACGAGCAGTACTTC.

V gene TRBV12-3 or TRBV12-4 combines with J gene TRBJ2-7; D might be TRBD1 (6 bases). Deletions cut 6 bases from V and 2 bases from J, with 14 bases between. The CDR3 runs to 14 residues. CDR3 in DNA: TGTGCCAGCAGCCCGACAGGTGTAGCCTACGAGCAGTACTTC. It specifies CASSPTGVAYEQYF.

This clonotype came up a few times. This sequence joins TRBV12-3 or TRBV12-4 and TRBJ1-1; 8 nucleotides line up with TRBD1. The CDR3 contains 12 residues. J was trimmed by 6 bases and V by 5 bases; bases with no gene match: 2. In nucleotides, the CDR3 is TGTGCCAGCAGTGAACAGGGGGCTGAAGCTTTCTTT. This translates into CASSEQGAEAFF.

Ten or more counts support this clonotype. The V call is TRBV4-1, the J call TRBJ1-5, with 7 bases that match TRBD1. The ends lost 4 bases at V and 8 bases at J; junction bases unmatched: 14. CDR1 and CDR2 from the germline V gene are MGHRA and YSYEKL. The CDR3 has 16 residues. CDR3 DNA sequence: TGCGCCAGCAGCCCGGCCCAGGGGGACTGGTCGGAGCCCCAGCATTTT. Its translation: CASSPAQGDWSEPQHF.

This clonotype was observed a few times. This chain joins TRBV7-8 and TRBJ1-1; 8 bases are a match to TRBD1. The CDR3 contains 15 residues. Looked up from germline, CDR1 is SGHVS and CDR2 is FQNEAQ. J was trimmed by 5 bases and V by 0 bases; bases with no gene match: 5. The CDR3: CASSLAGQGGTEAFF. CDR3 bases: TGTGCCAGCAGCTTAGCCGGACAGGGAGGGACTGAAGCTTTCTTT.

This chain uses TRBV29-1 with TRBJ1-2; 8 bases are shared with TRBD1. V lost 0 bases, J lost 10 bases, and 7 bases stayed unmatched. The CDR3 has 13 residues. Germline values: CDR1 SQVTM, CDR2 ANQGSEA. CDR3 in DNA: TGCAGCGTTGAAGAAAGGACAGGGTACGACTACACCTTC. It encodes CSVEERTGYDYTF. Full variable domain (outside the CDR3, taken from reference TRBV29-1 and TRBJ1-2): SAVISQKPSRDICQRGTSLTIQCQVDSQVTMMFWYRQQPGQSLTLIATANQGSEATYESGFVIDKFPISRPNLTFSTLTVSNMSPEDSSIYLCSVEERTGYDYTFGSGTRLTVV.

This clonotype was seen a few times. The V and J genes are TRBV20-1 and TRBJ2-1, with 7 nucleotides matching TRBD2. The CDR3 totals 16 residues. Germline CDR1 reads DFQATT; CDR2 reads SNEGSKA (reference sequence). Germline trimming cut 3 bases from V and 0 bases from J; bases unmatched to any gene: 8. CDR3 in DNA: TGCAGTGCTAGCCCCTATGGCGGGAGCTCCTACAATGAGCAGTTCTTC. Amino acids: CSASPYGGSSYNEQFF.

In DNA, the CDR3 is TGTGCCAGCTCACCATCCAGCGGGGAGCTGTTTTTT. Translated: CASSPSSGELFF. The V call is TRBV18, the J call TRBJ2-2; D not certain. The V end was cut by 2 bases, the J end by 7 bases, with 5 bases between. Germline V lookup: CDR1 KGHSH, CDR2 LQKENI. This CDR3 contains 12 residues.

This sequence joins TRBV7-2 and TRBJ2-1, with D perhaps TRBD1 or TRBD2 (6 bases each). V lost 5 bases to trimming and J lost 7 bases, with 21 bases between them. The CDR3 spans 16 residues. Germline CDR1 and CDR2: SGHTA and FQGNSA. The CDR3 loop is CASSRSGAEGTNEQFF. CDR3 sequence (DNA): TGTGCCAGCAGCCGATCAGGGGCGGAGGGAACTAATGAGCAGTTCTTC.

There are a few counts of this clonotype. Written as DNA, the CDR3 is TGCGCCAGCAGATCGGGACAATATTTTTCTGGGGCCAACGTCCTGACTTTC. Residues: CASRSGQYFSGANVLTF. The chain carries TRBV5-1 and TRBJ2-6, with TRBD1 as a possible D gene (6 bases). Germline loops: CDR1 SGHRS, CDR2 YFSETQ. This CDR3 region has 17 residues. The germline V and J ends were trimmed by 5 bases and 1 base, with 16 bases remaining between them. Full variable domain (missing parts from reference TRBV5-1 and TRBJ2-6): KAGVTQTPRYLIKTRGQQVTLSCSPISGHRSVSWYQQTPGQGLQFLFEYFSETQRNKGNFPGRFSGRQFSNSRSEMNVSTLELGDSALYLCASRSGQYFSGANVLTFGAGSRLTVL.

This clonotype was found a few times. The CDR3 spells CASRKEGVWYEQFF. The CDR3 DNA reads TGTGCCAGCAGGAAAGAGGGGGTTTGGTATGAGCAGTTCTTC. J is TRBJ2-1 and V is TRBV12-3 or TRBV12-4; TRBD1 is a possible D gene (6 bases). Trimming cost V 6 bases and J 8 bases, with 17 bases left between them. The length of the CDR3 is 14 residues.

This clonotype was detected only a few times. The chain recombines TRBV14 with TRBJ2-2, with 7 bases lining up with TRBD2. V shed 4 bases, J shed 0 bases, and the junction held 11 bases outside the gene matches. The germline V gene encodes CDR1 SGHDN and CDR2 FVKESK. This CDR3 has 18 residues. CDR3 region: CASSRGWREYTNTGELFF. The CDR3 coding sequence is TGTGCCAGCAGCCGAGGGTGGCGGGAGTATACGAACACCGGGGAGCTGTTTTTT.

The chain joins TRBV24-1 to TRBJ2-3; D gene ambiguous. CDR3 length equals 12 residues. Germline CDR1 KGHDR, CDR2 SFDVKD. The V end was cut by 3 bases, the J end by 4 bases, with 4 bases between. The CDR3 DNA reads TGTGCCACCAGTGATGCGGCAGATACGCAGTATTTT. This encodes CATSDAADTQYF.

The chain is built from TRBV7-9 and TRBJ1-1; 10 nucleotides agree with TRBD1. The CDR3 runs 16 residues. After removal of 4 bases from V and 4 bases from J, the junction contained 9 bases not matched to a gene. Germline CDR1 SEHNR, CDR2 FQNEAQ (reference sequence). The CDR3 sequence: CASSSHRGQGITEAFF. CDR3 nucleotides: TGTGCCAGCAGCTCCCACCGGGGACAGGGGATCACTGAAGCTTTCTTT.

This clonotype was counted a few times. This chain's CDR3 is CASSDRVMRNEQFF. The CDR3 coding sequence is TGTGCCAGCAGTGATCGGGTGATGCGGAATGAGCAGTTCTTC. This chain joins TRBV2 and TRBJ2-1; D remains unclear. Germline V gene lookup returns CDR1 SNHLY and CDR2 FYNNEI. Trimming removed 3 bases at V and 7 bases at J, with 13 bases between. The CDR3 is 14 amino acids.

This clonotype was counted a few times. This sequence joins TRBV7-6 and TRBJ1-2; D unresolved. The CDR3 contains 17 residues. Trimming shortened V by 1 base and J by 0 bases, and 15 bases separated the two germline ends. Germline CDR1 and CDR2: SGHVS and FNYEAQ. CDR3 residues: CASSLGGGPGANYGYTF. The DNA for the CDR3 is TGTGCCAGCAGCTTAGGAGGTGGACCTGGGGCTAACTATGGCTACACCTTC.

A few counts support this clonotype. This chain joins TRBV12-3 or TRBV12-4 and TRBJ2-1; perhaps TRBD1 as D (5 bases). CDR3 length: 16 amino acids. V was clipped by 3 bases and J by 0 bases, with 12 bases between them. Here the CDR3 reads CASSFSTVSSYNEQFF. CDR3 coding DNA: TGTGCCAGCAGTTTTTCGACAGTTAGCTCCTACAATGAGCAGTTCTTC.

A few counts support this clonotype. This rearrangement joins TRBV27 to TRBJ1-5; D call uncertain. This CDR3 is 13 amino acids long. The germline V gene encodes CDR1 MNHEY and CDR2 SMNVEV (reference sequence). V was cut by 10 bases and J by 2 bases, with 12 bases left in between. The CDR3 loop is CANLRSGNQPQHF. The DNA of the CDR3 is TGTGCCAACCTCCGCTCTGGCAATCAGCCCCAGCATTTT.

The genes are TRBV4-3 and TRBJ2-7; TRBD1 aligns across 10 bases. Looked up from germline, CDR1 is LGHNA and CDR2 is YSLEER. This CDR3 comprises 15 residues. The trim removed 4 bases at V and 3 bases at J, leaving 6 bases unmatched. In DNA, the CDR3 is TGCGCCAGCAGCCTAGGACAGGGGGTTGGCTACGAGCAGTACTTC. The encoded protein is CASSLGQGVGYEQYF.

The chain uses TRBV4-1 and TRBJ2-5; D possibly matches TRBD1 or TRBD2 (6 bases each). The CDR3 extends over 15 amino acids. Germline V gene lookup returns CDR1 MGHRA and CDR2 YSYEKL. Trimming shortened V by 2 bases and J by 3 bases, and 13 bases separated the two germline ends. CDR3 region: CASSQSPGAKETQYF. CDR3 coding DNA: TGCGCCAGCAGCCAATCTCCGGGGGCCAAAGAGACCCAGTACTTC.

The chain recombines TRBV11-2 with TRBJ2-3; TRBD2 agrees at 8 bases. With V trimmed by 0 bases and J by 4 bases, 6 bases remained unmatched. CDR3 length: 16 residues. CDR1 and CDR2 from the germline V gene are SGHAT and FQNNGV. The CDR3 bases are TGTGCCAGCAGCTTAGATAGTTTGGGACTAGCAGATACGCAGTATTTT. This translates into CASSLDSLGLADTQYF.

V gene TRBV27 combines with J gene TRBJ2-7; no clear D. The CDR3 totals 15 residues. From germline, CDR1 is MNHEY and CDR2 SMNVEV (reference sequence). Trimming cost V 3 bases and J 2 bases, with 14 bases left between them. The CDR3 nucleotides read TGTGCCAGCAGTTTTTCTGAATCGGGCACCTACGAGCAGTACTTC. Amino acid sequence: CASSFSESGTYEQYF.

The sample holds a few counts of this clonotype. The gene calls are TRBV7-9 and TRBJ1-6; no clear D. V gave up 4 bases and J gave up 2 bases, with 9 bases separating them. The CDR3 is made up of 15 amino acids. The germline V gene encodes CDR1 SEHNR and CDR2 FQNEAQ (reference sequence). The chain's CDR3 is CASSSLETYNSPLHF. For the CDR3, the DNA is TGTGCCAGCAGCTCCCTGGAAACCTATAATTCACCCCTCCACTTT. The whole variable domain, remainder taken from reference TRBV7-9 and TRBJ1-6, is DTGVSQNPRHKITKRGQNVTFRCDPISEHNRLYWYRQTLGQGPEFLTYFQNEAQLEKSRLLSDRFSAERPKGSFSTLEIQRTEQGDSAMYLCASSSLETYNSPLHFGNGTRLTVT.